Sequencing of this T cell receptor beta chain was carried out in a study of cytomegalovirus exposure and HLA in healthy donors. Points from the study as a whole: The CMV antigen specificity of a few CMV-associated chains was confirmed through in vitro analysis. The HLA-A and HLA-B alleles of most subjects were reportedly predicted accurately from TCR beta sequences.

Vbeta (60) and Jbeta (13) primers were used in the PCR. The assay was immunoSEQ multiplex PCR, and TCRdb's table has in-frame clones only and misses some. The sample holds some 46,000 clones. Germline CDR1 reads SGHRS; CDR2 reads YFSETQ. The length of the CDR3 is 12 residues. V gave up 2 bases and J gave up 10 bases; unmatched junction bases: 3. About this clone: Its antigen is undetermined.

All donors participated as healthy donors of bone marrow. The receptor was isolated from a male donor in good health and CMV-seronegative. The chain has TRBV5-1 and TRBJ2-1; 7 positions agree with TRBD1. The sample consisted of PBMCs. The CDR3 DNA is TGCGCCAGCAGCTTAATAGGGGGCGAGCAGTTCTTC. Its protein is CASSLIGGEQFF.